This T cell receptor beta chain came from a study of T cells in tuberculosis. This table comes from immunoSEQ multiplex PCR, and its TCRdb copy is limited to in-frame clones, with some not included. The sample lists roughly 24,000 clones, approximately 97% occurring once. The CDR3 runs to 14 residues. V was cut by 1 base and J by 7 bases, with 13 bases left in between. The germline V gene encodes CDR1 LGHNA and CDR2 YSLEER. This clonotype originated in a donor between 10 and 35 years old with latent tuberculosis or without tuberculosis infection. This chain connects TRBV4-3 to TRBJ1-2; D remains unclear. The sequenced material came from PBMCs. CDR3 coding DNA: TGCGCCAGCAGCCAAGGACCGATTAGCCGTGGCTACACCTTC. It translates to CASSQGPISRGYTF.